The 25 T cell receptor beta chains presented below share a single source sample, sequenced in a study of tumor-infiltrating lymphocytes in primary liver carcinoma. The input was 450 to 500 ng total RNA; TCR beta cDNA was made from it with a constant-region primer. It was through three nested multiplex PCR rounds of slightly modified ARM-PCR that TCR beta libraries arose. Running 10 cycles apiece, the first two PCR rounds relied on TRBV1-TRBV30 forward primers together with a C-beta reverse primer. TCRdb independently ran MiXCR on the multiplex PCR reads; one entry per CDR3 protein. The table lists around 120,000 distinct CDR3 sequences, roughly 70% of them singletons. Co-extraction of both nucleic acids (RNA and DNA) used about 20-34 mg of unsorted bulk tissue. The sequencing sample was made of tumor-adjacent normal liver tissue. These receptors were taken from a woman aged 55-75 years with primary liver carcinoma and hepatitis B virus infection.

A note on this clonotype: The CDR3 does not close with the conserved phenylalanine or tryptophan, likely indicating a read error. No DNA is shown, since the ends of the CDR3 on it are uncertain; the CDR3 is the one TCRdb lists. The chain is built from TRBV6-5 and TRBJ1-1; TRBD1 is taken as the D call from the table, unchecked against the DNA. A total of 14 residues make up the CDR3, ends included. The germline V gene has CDR1 MNHEY and CDR2 SVGAGI. The CDR3 protein is CASKQDRVNTEASL.

This clonotype has only one observation. The chain combines TRBV6-5 with TRBJ1-6; 8 bases agree with TRBD1. Germline lookup yields CDR1 MNHEY and CDR2 SVGAGI. The CDR3 covers 16 residues. The CDR3 bases are TGTGCTATCAGGGGCCAGGGGGCATTGATCGTGGCACCCCTCCACTTT. It encodes CAIRGQGALIVAPLHF.

V is TRBV28 and J is TRBJ2-5; D might be TRBD2 (7 bases). The CDR3 is made up of 14 amino acids. The germline gives CDR1 MDHEN, CDR2 SYDVKM. The ends were cut back, 7 bases at V and 6 bases at J, with 18 bases in the middle. The CDR3 bases are TGTGCCAGCAACCCGGGGGGCGGGACTCAGACCCAGTACTTC. The encoded protein is CASNPGGGTQTQYF. Complete variable domain (other parts from reference TRBV28 and TRBJ2-5): DVKVTQSSRYLVKRTGEKVFLECVQDMDHENMFWYRQDPGLGLRLIYFSYDVKMKEKGDIPEGYSVSREKKERFSLILESASTNQTSMYLCASNPGGGTQTQYFGPGTRLLVL.

This clonotype was picked up one time. The chain uses TRBV28 and TRBJ1-1; perhaps TRBD1 as D (5 bases). CDR1 MDHEN and CDR2 SYDVKM come from the germline V gene. Trimming stripped 7 bases from V and 9 bases from J, with 24 bases between. CDR3 size: 15 residues. The CDR3 loop is CASTGTGTFRSQAFF. The CDR3 DNA reads TGTGCCAGCACCGGCACTGGGACGTTTCGGTCTCAAGCTTTCTTT.

About this clonotype: Without the conserved terminal phenylalanine or tryptophan, this CDR3 likely stems from a read error. This chain uses TRBV29-1 with TRBJ2-5; D is tentatively TRBD1 or TRBD2 (5 bases each). This CDR3 contains 12 residues. In germline, CDR1 is SQVTM, CDR2 ANQGSEA. Trimming left V 5 bases short and J 11 bases short, with 18 bases between. The CDR3 DNA follows: TGCAGCGTTTTCCGGGACCATGGGATGCAGTACTCC. Amino acids: CSVFRDHGMQYS.

Note on this clonotype: At one of its ends the junction is not consistent with the germline gene, which may arise from a read error. The chain carries TRBV6-6 and TRBJ2-7; a possible D gene is TRBD1 (6 bases). The CDR3 is made up of 13 amino acids. Germline CDR1 MNHNY, CDR2 SVGAGI (reference sequence). The DNA of the CDR3 is TGTGTCAGCAGGCCCCAGGGGACCTACGAGCAGTACTTC. Amino acids: CVSRPQGTYEQYF.

The rearrangement uses TRBV6-5 and TRBJ2-6, with D unclear. The germline V gene encodes CDR1 MNHEY and CDR2 SVGAGI. This CDR3 is 15 amino acids long. The CDR3 loop reads CARSLDGSGANVLTF. The CDR3 coding sequence is TGTGCGAGAAGTTTAGACGGGTCTGGGGCCAACGTCCTGACTTTC.

This clonotype was seen many times. The genes are TRBV28 and TRBJ1-2; a weak D match, TRBD1 (6 bases). The length of the CDR3 is 13 residues. Germline V lookup: CDR1 MDHEN, CDR2 SYDVKM. Trimming shortened V by 6 bases and J by 8 bases, and 16 bases separated the two germline ends. CDR3 protein: CASRTPAGEGYTF. The CDR3, as DNA: TGTGCCAGCAGGACCCCGGCAGGGGAAGGCTACACCTTC.

Concerning this clonotype: This sequence may be a read error, since a much larger clone differs from it by one base. The J gene is TRBJ2-1, the V gene TRBV28; D is perhaps TRBD2 (6 bases). The V and J ends lost 4 bases and 6 bases respectively, with 16 bases between them. The CDR3 spans 15 residues. Germline CDR1 and CDR2: MDHEN and SYDVKM. CDR3 in amino acids: CASSSWRESGNEQFF. CDR3 nucleotides: TGTGCCAGCAGTTCCTGGCGGGAATCGGGCAATGAGCAGTTCTTC. The full variable domain, in which reference TRBV28 and TRBJ2-1 provide the parts outside the CDR3, is DVKVTQSSRYLVKRTGEKVFLECVQDMDHENMFWYRQDPGLGLRLIYFSYDVKMKEKGDIPEGYSVSREKKERFSLILESASTNQTSMYLCASSSWRESGNEQFFGPGTRLTVL.

Remarks on this clonotype: A much larger clone lies a single base off, so this may be a read error. The genes are TRBV13 and TRBJ2-7; the D is unclear. The germline CDR1 and CDR2 sequences are PRHDT and FYEKMQ (reference sequence). V was trimmed by 1 base and J by 7 bases, leaving 17 bases between them. The CDR3 spans 15 residues. The CDR3 protein is CASSLVGHRLWEQYF. As DNA, the CDR3 is TGTGCCAGCAGCTTAGTAGGGCACCGGCTATGGGAGCAGTACTTC.

About this clonotype: The junction does not match germline at one end; this may be a read error. The chain combines TRBV10-2 with TRBJ2-3; perhaps TRBD2 as D (5 bases). The germline V gene encodes CDR1 WSHSY and CDR2 SAAADI. This CDR3 is 16 amino acids long. The CDR3 DNA follows: TGTGCCAGCAGTTTACCCGGGATTGCAGGCACAGATACGCAGTATTTT. Protein product: CASSLPGIAGTDTQYF.

To note about this clonotype: Possible read error: a much larger clone is one base away. This CDR3 fails to terminate in the conserved phenylalanine or tryptophan, so it likely reflects a read error. No DNA is shown, since the ends of the CDR3 on it are uncertain; the CDR3 is the one TCRdb lists. This chain uses TRBV5-1 with TRBJ2-7; TRBD2, the D gene given by the table, was not confirmed from the DNA. Germline V gene data show CDR1 as SGHRS and CDR2 as YFSETQ. A total of 12 residues make up the CDR3, ends included. This CDR3 is CASRVGTSGSLI.

This clonotype showed up just a few times. This may stem from a read error, because a much larger clone lies one nucleotide away. V gene TRBV12-3 or TRBV12-4 combines with J gene TRBJ2-2; D not certain. The CDR3 is made up of 15 amino acids. Between the trimmed V and J ends, which lost 7 bases and 3 bases, there was a span of 15 bases. The CDR3 sequence is CASNRRATDTGELFF. In DNA, the CDR3 is TGTGCCAGCAACCGACGGGCGACCGACACCGGGGAGCTGTTTTTT.

This clonotype was observed once. One end of the junction varies from germline; a read error may be responsible. The chain recombines TRBV11-2 with TRBJ2-7; a weak D match, TRBD2 (5 bases). Germline-derived CDR1 and CDR2 are SGHAT and FQNNGV. The CDR3 consists of 14 residues. The CDR3 protein is CVSGLRSAGREQYF. The CDR3 DNA reads TGTGTCAGCGGCCTCCGCTCCGCCGGGCGCGAACAGTACTTC.

The rearrangement joins TRBV2 to TRBJ2-7; 8 bases fit TRBD1. Trimming removed 5 bases from V and 0 bases from J; junction bases left unmatched: 3. Germline loops: CDR1 SNHLY, CDR2 FYNNEI. This CDR3 spans 14 amino acids. The chain's CDR3 is CASSRQGISYEQYF. The CDR3 nucleotides read TGTGCCAGCAGTCGACAGGGGATCTCCTACGAGCAGTACTTC.

This chain links TRBV28 with TRBJ1-1; D not certain. The CDR3 runs 11 residues. CDR1 is MDHEN and CDR2 is SYDVKM in the germline V gene. V was cut by 7 bases and J by 11 bases, with 14 bases left in between. This CDR3 reads CASTSHGRAFF. In DNA, the CDR3 is TGTGCCAGCACTTCCCATGGAAGGGCTTTCTTT.

The genes are TRBV4-2 and TRBJ2-5; 10 bases are shared with TRBD2. The trim removed 1 base at V and 5 bases at J, leaving 10 bases unmatched. This CDR3 is 17 amino acids long. CDR1 LGHNA and CDR2 YNFKEQ come from the germline V gene. The CDR3 sequence: CASSQVSSGGGGETQYF. As DNA, the CDR3 is TGTGCCAGCAGCCAAGTATCCAGCGGGGGGGGAGGGGAGACCCAGTACTTC.

This rearrangement joins TRBV4-1 to TRBJ2-1; TRBD2 agrees at 7 bases. CDR1 and CDR2 (germline): MGHRA, YSYEKL. The V gene end was trimmed by 0 bases and the J gene end by 8 bases; junction bases not matched to a gene: 10. This CDR3 spans 16 amino acids. The CDR3, as DNA: TGCGCCAGCAGCCAAGATGTAGTGCGGGAGTCAGATGAGCAGTTCTTC. Protein sequence: CASSQDVVRESDEQFF.

The rearrangement links TRBV5-4 to TRBJ2-2; D might be TRBD2 (5 bases). V was pared by 4 bases and J by 5 bases, with 12 bases between. CDR1 and CDR2 (germline): SGHNT, YYREEE (reference sequence). The CDR3 covers 14 residues. The CDR3 here is CASSLPGGTGELFF. The CDR3 region has the DNA TGTGCCAGCAGCCTCCCAGGCGGGACCGGGGAGCTGTTTTTT.

In its sample, this clonotype was seen many times. The chain has TRBV28 and TRBJ2-7, with D unclear. Germline assignment: CDR1 MDHEN and CDR2 SYDVKM. The V gene lost 1 base and the J gene lost 1 base, with 14 bases spanning the gap. This CDR3 is 16 amino acids long. CDR3 sequence (DNA): TGTGCCAGCAGTTTATTCGCGGCAGAGTTATCCTACGAGCAGTACTTC. Protein: CASSLFAAELSYEQYF.

Comments on this clonotype: A much larger clonotype is one base distant, so this may be a read error. This CDR3 is missing its conserved last phenylalanine or tryptophan, likely due to a read error. The chain is built from TRBV5-1 and TRBJ2-1, with 8 bases aligning to TRBD2. This CDR3 has 14 residues. J was trimmed by 10 bases and V by 4 bases; bases with no gene match: 10. In germline, CDR1 is SGHRS, CDR2 YFSETQ. The CDR3 protein is CASSPGGAGDEQFL. The CDR3 nucleotides are TGCGCCAGCAGCCCTGGGGGAGCGGGAGACGAGCAGTTCCTC.

The chain carries TRBV2 and TRBJ1-1; 7 bases are a match to TRBD1. CDR3 length: 13 amino acids. J gave up 1 base and V 6 bases, and 2 bases lay outside the gene matches. CDR1 and CDR2 from the germline V gene are SNHLY and FYNNEI. The CDR3 loop is CASRRQGNTEAFF. The CDR3 region has the DNA TGTGCCAGCAGAAGACAGGGGAACACTGAAGCTTTCTTT.

This clonotype was detected once. At one end the junction does not follow the germline gene, possibly because of a read error. This rearrangement joins TRBV10-3 to TRBJ2-3, with D possibly being TRBD2 (5 bases). This CDR3 is built from 17 residues. Germline V gene data show CDR1 as ENHRY and CDR2 as SYGVKD. As DNA, the CDR3 is TGTGCCATTAGTGAGTTTGGACTCCACATTGGCACAGATACGCAGTATTTT. Amino acid sequence: CAISEFGLHIGTDTQYF.

Comments on this clonotype: Without the conserved terminal phenylalanine or tryptophan, this CDR3 likely stems from a read error. The chain couples TRBV4-2 to TRBJ2-1, with D possibly being TRBD2 (6 bases). This CDR3 contains 16 residues. V dropped 0 bases and J dropped 3 bases, with 12 bases sitting between them. Germline V CDR1 and CDR2: LGHNA, YNFKEQ. The CDR3 region is CASSQDGGRLYNEQFS. In DNA, the CDR3 is TGTGCCAGCAGCCAAGATGGGGGGAGACTCTACAATGAGCAGTTCTCC.

This clonotype was found many times. The chain combines TRBV12-1 with TRBJ2-7. TRBV12-1 is a pseudogene locus. The CDR3 loop spans 13 amino acids. CDR3 in DNA: TGTGCCAGCAGCTTTCCGGACAGCTACGAGCAGTACTTC. This sequence encodes CASSFPDSYEQYF.